This T cell receptor beta chain was sequenced in a study of blood T cell repertoires in COVID-19. Per the original data handling: Amplifying reference gene primers gave estimates of nucleated cell counts. Method: immunoSEQ multiplex PCR; TCRdb's copy keeps in-frame clones and lacks some. Clone size and the V and J calls come from that table; the DNA yielded D and trimming. The profile shows under 150,000 clones, 88% of them singletons. The clonotype comes from a human donor in a cohort sampled during active COVID-19. The material sequenced was peripheral blood.

The CDR3 DNA is TGTGCCAGCAGTTACAGGGGGTACGAGCAGTACTTC. Its translation is CASSYRGYEQYF. The chain has TRBV6-2 or TRBV6-3 and TRBJ2-7, with D possibly matching TRBD1 (6 bases). V was cut by 2 bases and J by 4 bases, with 6 bases left in between. Germline values: CDR1 MNHEY, CDR2 SVGEGT. This CDR3 has 12 amino acids.